This T cell receptor (beta chain) was identified in a study of control samples from healthy donors and cancer patients. TCRdb keeps only in-frame clones here, not all; method: immunoSEQ multiplex PCR. The sample includes 160,000 or so clones, 92% of them seen just once. A single count supports this clone. Germline V gene sequence: CDR1 LNHDA, CDR2 SQIVND (reference sequence). V shed 3 bases and J 4 bases; nucleotides not matched to a gene: 4. The CDR3 loop spans 14 amino acids. Input material: blood. The chain uses TRBV19 and TRBJ1-1; 8 bases agree with TRBD1. This TCR derives from a woman in her twenties or thirties in good health. CDR3 in DNA: TGTGCCAGTAGTATCGCAGGGGGCCGCACTGAAGCTTTCTTT. It translates to CASSIAGGRTEAFF.